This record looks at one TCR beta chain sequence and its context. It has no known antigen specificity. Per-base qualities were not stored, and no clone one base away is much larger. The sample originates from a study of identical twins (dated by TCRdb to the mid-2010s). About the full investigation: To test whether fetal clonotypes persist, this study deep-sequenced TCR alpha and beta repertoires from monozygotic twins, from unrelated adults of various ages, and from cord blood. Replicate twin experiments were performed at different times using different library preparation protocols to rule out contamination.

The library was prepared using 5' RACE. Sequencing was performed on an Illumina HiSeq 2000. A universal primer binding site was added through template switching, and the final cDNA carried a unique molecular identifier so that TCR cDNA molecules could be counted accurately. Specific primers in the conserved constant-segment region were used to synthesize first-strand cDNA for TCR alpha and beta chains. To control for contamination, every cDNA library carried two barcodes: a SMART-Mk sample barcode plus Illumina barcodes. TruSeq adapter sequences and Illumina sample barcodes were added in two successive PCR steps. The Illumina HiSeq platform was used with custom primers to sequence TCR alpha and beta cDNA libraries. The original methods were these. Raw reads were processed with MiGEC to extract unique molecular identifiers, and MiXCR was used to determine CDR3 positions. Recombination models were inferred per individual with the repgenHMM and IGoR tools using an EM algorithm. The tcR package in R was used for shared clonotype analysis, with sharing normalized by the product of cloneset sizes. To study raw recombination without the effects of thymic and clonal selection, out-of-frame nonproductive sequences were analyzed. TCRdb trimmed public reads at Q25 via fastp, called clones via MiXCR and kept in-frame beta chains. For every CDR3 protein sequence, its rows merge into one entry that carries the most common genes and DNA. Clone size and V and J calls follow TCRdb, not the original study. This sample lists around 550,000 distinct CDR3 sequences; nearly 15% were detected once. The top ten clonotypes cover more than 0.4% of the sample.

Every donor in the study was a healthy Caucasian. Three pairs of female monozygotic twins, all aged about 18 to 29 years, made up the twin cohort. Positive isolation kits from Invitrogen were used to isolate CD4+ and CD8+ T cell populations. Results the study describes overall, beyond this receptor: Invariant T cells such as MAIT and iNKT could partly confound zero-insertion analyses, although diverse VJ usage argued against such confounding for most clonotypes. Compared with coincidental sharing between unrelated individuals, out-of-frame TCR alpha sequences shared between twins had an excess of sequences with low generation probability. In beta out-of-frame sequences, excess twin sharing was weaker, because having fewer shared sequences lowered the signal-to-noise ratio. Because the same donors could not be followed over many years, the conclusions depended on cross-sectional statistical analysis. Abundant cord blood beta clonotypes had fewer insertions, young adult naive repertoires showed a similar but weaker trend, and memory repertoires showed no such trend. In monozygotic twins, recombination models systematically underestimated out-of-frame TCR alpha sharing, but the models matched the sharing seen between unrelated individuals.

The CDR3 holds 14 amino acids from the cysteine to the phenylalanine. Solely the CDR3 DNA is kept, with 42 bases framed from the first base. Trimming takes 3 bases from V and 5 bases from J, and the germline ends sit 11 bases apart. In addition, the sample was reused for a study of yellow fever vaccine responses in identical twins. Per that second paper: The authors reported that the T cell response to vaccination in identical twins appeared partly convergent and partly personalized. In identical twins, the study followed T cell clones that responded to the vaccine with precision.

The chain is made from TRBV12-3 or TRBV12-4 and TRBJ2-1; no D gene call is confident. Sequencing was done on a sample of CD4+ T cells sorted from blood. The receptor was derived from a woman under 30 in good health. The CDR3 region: CASSFGEADNEQFF. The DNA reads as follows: TGTGCCAGCAGTTTCGGCGAAGCCGACAATGAGCAGTTCTTC.